One sample yielded the 5 T cell receptor beta chains listed below, sequenced in a study of OX40 agonist ivuxolimab in advanced cancers. Clones were sequenced by immunoSEQ multiplex PCR, and TCRdb holds only the in-frame ones, with some missing. Of some 66,000 clones listed, 85% were seen once; the top ten hold roughly 0.9%. The source was CD4+ or CD8+ T cells sorted from blood, collected in a trial of the OX40 agonist ivuxolimab. All receptors derive from an adult with an advanced solid tumor such as melanoma, head and neck, liver or kidney cancer.

The CDR3 region has the DNA TGTGCCAGCACCGCTAGCGGGAGTGAGTACGAGCAGTACTTC. Protein: CASTASGSEYEQYF. The rearrangement uses TRBV7-2 and TRBJ2-7; 10 bases are shared with TRBD2. CDR3 length: 14 residues. V lost 7 bases to trimming and J lost 4 bases; unmatched junction nucleotides: 7. From germline, CDR1 is SGHTA and CDR2 FQGNSA.

Only one count was recorded for this clone. CDR3 DNA sequence: TGTGCCAGCAGCACTGGGACAGCCGAAGCTTTCTTT. Protein: CASSTGTAEAFF. The chain couples TRBV4-2 to TRBJ1-1; 7 bases align to TRBD1. V lost 5 bases, J lost 8 bases, and 5 bases stayed unmatched. The CDR3 sequence is 12 residues long. The germline V gene encodes CDR1 LGHNA and CDR2 YNFKEQ.

This clone came up a few times. The chain joins TRBV2 to TRBJ2-3; the match to TRBD2 covers 14 bases. Germline-derived CDR1 and CDR2 are SNHLY and FYNNEI. The CDR3 is made up of 16 amino acids. Trimming took 11 bases from V and 2 from J; bases not matched to a gene: 9. DNA of the CDR3: TGTGCCTGCCAAGGGGGACTAGCGGGAGTCACAGATACGCAGTATTTT. This translates into CACQGGLAGVTDTQYF. Supplemented by reference TRBV2 and TRBJ2-3, the full variable domain reads EPEVTQTPSHQVTQMGQEVILRCVPISNHLYFYWYRQILGQKVEFLVSFYNNEISEKSEIFDDQFSVERPDGSNFTLKIRSTKLEDSAMYFCACQGGLAGVTDTQYFGPGTRLTVL.

The chain carries TRBV13 and TRBJ1-2; the D is unclear. Germline loops: CDR1 PRHDT, CDR2 FYEKMQ (reference sequence). The CDR3 is 12 residues long. Trimming removed 1 base at V and 8 bases at J, with 8 bases between. The CDR3 DNA is TGTGCCAGCAGCTTAGACGGGGAGGGCTACACCTTC. This gives the protein CASSLDGEGYTF.

The gene calls are TRBV11-3 and TRBJ1-1; TRBD1 aligns across 9 bases. The CDR3 contains 14 residues. The trim removed 0 bases at V and 11 bases at J, leaving 7 bases unmatched. Germline CDR1 and CDR2: SGHNT and YENEEA. DNA of the CDR3: TGTGCCAGCAGCTTAGACGGGACAGGGTTCGGGGCTTTCTTT. Translation gives CASSLDGTGFGAFF.